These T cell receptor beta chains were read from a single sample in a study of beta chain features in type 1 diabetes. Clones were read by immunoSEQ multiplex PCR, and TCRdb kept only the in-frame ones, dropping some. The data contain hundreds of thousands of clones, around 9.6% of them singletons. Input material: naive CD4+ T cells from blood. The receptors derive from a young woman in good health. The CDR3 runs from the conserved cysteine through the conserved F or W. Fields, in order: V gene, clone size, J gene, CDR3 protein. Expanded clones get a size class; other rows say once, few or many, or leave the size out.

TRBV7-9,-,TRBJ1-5,CASSSGQGNQPQHF
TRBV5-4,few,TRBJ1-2,CASSEAGQGSVNYGYTF
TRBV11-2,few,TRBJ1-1,CASSTRQRAEAFF
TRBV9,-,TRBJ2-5,CASSVSGKSETQYF
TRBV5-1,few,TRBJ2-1,CASSLDQGRYNEQFF
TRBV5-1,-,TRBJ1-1,CASRLGTGSTEAFF
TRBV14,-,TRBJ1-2,CASSEEPPGQGWGYTF
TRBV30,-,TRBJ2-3,CAWSGDRGRPLWSQYF
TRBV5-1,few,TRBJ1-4,CASSFGQDNEKLFF
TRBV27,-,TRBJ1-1,CASSFDRALNTEAFF
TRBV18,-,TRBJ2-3,CASSNPGQGTDTQYF
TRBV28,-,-,CASSLGGDQETQYF
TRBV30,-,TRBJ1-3,CAWSVFASSGNTIYF
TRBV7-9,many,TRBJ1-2,CASSPRQGGYGYTF
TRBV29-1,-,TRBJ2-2,CSVGRTGDGELFF
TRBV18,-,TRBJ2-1,CASSPGQGNNEQFF
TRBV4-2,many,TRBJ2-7,CASSQARAGGPNEQYF
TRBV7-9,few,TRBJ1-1,CASRHGGGGMNTEAFF
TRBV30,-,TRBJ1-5,CAWTLGRAQPQHF
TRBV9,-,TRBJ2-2,CASSPGLAGGTGELFF
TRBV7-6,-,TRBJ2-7,CASSPPDSYEQYF
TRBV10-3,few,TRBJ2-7,CAIRGTRDNPDEQYF
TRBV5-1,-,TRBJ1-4,CASSLRVQSTNEKLFF
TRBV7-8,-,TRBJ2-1,CASSLRIAGDSYNEQFF
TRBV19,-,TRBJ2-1,CASSIAQGNKQFF
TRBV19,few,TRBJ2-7,CASSITPSGGYYEQYF
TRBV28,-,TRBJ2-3,CASSGFGQGSTDTQYF
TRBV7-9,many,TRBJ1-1,CASSLFGDTEAFF
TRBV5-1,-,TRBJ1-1,CASSLGAGGTEAFF
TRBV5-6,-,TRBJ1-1,CASSLITGKEREAFF
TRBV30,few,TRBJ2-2,CAWSVLTGELFF
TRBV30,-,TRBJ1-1,CAWSVGTVEAFF
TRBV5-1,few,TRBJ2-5,CASSFGIAGSQETQYF
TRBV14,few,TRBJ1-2,CASSPTDRGPRANYGYTF
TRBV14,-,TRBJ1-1,CASSQVGGGNTEAFF
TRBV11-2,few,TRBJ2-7,CASSFGGTEQYF
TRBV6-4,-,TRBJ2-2,CASSDSWSATGGNGELFF
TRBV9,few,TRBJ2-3,CASSVDLQDTQYF
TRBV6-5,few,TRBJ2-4,CASMGLAGGKNIQYF
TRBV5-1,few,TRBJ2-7,CASSLVGGQPYEQYF
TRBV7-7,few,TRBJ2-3,CASSSLGTDTQYF
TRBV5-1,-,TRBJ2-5,CASSLGVGETQYF
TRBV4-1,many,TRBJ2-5,CASSQVSLSTQYF
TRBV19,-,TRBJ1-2,CASSGPGGYGYTF
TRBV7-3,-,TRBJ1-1,CASSAQGARNTEAFF
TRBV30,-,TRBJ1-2,CAWSLRRVNYGYTF
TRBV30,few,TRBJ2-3,CAWTYGTDTQYF
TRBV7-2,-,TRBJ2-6,CASSRRGGGYSGANVLTF